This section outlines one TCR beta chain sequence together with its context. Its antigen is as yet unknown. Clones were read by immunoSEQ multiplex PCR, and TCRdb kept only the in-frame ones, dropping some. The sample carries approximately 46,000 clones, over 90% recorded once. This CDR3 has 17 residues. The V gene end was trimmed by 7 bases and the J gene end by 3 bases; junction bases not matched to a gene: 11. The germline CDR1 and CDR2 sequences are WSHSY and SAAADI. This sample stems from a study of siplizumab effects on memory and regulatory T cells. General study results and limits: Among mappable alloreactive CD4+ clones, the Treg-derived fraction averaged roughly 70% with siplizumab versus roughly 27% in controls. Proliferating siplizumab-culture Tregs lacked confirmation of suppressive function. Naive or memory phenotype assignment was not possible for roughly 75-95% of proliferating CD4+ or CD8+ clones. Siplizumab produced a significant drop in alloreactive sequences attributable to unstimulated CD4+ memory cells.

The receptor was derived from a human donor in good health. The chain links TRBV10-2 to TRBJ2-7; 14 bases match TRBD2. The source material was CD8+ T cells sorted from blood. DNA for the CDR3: TGCGCCAGCATCGGGACTAGCGGGAGCGAAACCTACTACGAGCAGTACTTC. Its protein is CASIGTSGSETYYEQYF.